This TCR beta chain was captured in a study of PD-L1 blockade in urothelial cancer. Study summary: Atezolizumab was started by patients in the mid-2010s at 1,200 mg intravenously every 3 weeks. Among blood samples, the median T cell count was some 140,000. Analysis of the blood was performed 3 weeks (second dose) and 6 weeks after treatment start.

Spiked synthetic TCR analogs estimated absolute template abundance per PCR. Generated by immunoSEQ multiplex PCR, the TCRdb table keeps only in-frame clones and is missing some. The sample yields under 40,000 clones, around 89% seen once. V lost 2 bases to trimming and J lost 5 bases; unmatched junction nucleotides: 11. Germline lookup yields CDR1 MGHDK and CDR2 SYGVNS. CDR3 length: 16 amino acids. Material: PBMCs, obtained around atezolizumab (anti-PD-L1) treatment. The chain employs TRBV25-1 and TRBJ2-5; 7 positions match TRBD2. The TCR comes from a man between 60 and 75 years old with urothelial cancer. CDR3 loop: CASSEGGGVGRETQYF. The CDR3 DNA is TGTGCCAGCAGTGAAGGGGGGGGTGTCGGGAGGGAGACCCAGTACTTC.